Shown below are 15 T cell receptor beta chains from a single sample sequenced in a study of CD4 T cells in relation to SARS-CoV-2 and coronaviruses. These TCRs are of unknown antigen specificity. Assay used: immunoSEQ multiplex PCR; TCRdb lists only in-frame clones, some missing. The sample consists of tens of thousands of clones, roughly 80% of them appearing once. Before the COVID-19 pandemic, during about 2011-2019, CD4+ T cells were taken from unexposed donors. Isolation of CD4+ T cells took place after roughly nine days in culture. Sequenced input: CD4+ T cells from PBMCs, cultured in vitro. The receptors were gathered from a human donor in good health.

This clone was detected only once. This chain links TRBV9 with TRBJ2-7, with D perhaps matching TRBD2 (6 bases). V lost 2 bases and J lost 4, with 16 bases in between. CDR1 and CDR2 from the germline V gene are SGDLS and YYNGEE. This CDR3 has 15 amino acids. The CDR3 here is CASSVGMEGGYEQYF. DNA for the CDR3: TGTGCCAGCAGCGTCGGGATGGAAGGAGGGTACGAGCAGTACTTC.

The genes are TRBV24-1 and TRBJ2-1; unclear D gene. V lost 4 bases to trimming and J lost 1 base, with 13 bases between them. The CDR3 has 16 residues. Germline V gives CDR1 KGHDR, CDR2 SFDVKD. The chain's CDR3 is CATSDPQRVSYNEQFF. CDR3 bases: TGTGCCACCAGTGACCCTCAGAGAGTGTCCTACAATGAGCAGTTCTTC.

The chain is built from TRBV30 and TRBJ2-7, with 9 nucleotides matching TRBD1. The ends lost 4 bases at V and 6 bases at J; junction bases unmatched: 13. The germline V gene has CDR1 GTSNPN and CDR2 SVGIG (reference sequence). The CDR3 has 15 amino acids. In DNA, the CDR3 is TGTGCCTGGAACCGCCAGGGACAGGGCTTGTCCGAGCAGTACTTC. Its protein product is CAWNRQGQGLSEQYF. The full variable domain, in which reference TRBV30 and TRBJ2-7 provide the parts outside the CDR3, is SQTIHQWPATLVQPVGSPLSLECTVEGTSNPNLYWYRQAAGRGLQLLFYSVGIGQISSEVPQNLSASRPQDRQFILSSKKLLLSDSGFYLCAWNRQGQGLSEQYFGPGTRLTVT.

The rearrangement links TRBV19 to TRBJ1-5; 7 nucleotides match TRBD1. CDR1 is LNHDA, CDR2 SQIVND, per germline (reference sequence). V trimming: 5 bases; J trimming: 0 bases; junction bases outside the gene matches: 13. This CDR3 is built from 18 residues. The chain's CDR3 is CASSSTGLRSYSNQPQHF. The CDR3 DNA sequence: TGTGCCAGTAGTTCGACAGGGCTCCGATCCTATAGCAATCAGCCCCAGCATTTT. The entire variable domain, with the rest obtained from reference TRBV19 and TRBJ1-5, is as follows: DGGITQSPKYLFRKEGQNVTLSCEQNLNHDAMYWYRQDPGQGLRLIYYSQIVNDFQKGDIAEGYSVSREKKESFPLTVTSAQKNPTAFYLCASSSTGLRSYSNQPQHFGDGTRLSIL.

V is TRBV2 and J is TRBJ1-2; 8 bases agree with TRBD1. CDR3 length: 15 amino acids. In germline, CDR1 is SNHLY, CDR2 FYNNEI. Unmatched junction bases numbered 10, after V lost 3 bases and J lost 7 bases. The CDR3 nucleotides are TGTGCCAGCAGTGACTGGGACCAACAGGGGGGTGGCTACACCTTC. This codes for CASSDWDQQGGGYTF.

The CDR3 sequence is CASSTGTTGEQYF. The CDR3 nucleotides are TGTGCCAGCAGCACCGGGACAACGGGCGAGCAGTACTTC. The chain is built from TRBV7-7 and TRBJ2-7, with D perhaps matching TRBD1 (6 bases). Trimming took off 5 bases at V and 6 bases at J, with 14 bases between the two ends. The germline gives CDR1 SSHAT, CDR2 FNYEAQ (reference sequence). The CDR3 runs to 13 residues.

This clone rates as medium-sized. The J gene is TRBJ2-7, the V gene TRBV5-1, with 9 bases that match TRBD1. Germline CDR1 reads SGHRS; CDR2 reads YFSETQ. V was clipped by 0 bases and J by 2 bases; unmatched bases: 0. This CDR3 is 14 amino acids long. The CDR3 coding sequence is TGCGCCAGCAGCTTGGGGGACAGGGCCTACGAGCAGTACTTC. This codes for CASSLGDRAYEQYF.

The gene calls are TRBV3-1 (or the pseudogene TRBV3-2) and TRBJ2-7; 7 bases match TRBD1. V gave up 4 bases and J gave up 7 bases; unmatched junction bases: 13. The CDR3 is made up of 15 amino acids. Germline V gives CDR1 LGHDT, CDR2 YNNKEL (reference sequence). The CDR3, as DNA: TGTGCCAGCAGCCCAGTCCGCCGACAGGGTGGTGAGCAGTACTTC. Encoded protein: CASSPVRRQGGEQYF.

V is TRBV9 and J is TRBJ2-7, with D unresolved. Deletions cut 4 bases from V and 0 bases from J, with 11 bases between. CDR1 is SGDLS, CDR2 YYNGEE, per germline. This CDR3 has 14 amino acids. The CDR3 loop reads CASSPRLDSYEQYF. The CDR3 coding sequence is TGTGCCAGCAGCCCTAGACTGGACTCCTACGAGCAGTACTTC. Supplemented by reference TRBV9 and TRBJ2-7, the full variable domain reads DSGVTQTPKHLITATGQRVTLRCSPRSGDLSVYWYQQSLDQGLQFLIQYYNGEERAKGNILERFSAQQFPDLHSELNLSSLELGDSALYFCASSPRLDSYEQYFGPGTRLTVT.

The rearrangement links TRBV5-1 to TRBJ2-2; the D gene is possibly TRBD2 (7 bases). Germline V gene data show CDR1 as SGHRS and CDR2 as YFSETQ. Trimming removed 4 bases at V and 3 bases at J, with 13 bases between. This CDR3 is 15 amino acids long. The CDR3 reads CASSPQGGDTGELFF. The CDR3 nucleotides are TGCGCCAGCAGCCCACAGGGAGGGGACACCGGGGAGCTGTTTTTT. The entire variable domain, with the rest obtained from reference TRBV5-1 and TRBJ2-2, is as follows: KAGVTQTPRYLIKTRGQQVTLSCSPISGHRSVSWYQQTPGQGLQFLFEYFSETQRNKGNFPGRFSGRQFSNSRSEMNVSTLELGDSALYLCASSPQGGDTGELFFGEGSRLTVL.

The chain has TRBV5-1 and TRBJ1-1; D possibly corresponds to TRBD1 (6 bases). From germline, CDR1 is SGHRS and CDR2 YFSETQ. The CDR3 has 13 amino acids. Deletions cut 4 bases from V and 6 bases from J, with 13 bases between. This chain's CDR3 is CASSPTRGAEAFF. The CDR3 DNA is TGCGCCAGCAGCCCCACCAGGGGCGCTGAAGCTTTCTTT.

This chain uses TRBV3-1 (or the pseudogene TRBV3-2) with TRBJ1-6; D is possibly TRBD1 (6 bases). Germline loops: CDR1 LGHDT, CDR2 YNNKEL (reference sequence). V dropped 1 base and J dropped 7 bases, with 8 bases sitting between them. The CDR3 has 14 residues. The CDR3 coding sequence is TGTGCCAGCAGCCAAGGGGGGCAGAATTCACCCCTCCACTTT. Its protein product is CASSQGGQNSPLHF.

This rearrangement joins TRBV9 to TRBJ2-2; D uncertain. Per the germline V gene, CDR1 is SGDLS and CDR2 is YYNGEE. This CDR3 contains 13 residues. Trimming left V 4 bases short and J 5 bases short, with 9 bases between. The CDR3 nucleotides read TGTGCCAGCAGCAGCGTAGGAACCGGGGAGCTGTTTTTT. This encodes CASSSVGTGELFF.

This chain's CDR3 is CSALSRGTGREQYF. The CDR3, as DNA: TGCAGCGCTCTCAGCCGGGGGACAGGGCGTGAGCAGTACTTC. The V call is TRBV29-1, the J call TRBJ2-7; 9 bases align to TRBD1. Trimming cost V 7 bases and J 7 bases; bases outside gene matches: 14. Germline V gives CDR1 SQVTM, CDR2 ANQGSEA. CDR3 size: 14 residues.

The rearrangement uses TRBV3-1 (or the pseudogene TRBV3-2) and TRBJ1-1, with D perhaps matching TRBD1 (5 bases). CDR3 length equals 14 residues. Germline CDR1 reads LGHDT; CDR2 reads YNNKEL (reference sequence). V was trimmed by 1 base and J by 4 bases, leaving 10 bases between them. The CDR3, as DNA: TGTGCCAGCAGCCAAGGGGGGGGACTCACTGAAGCTTTCTTT. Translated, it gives CASSQGGGLTEAFF.